A single sample gave rise to the 24 T cell receptor beta chains below, sequenced in a study of T and B cells in COVID-19 patients. From blood, roughly 250-550 ng of genomic DNA served as TRB template. Multiplex PCR with BIOMED2 TRB-A/B primer pools amplified TRB rearrangements. MiXCR was run by TCRdb on the multiplex PCR reads, yielding one entry per CDR3 protein. The sample shows about 14,000 distinct CDR3 sequences, 25% to 35% of them seen only once. Sequencing input: blood. Receptor source: a human donor who had recovered from COVID-19.

The DNA for the CDR3 is TGCGCCAGCAGCCAAGGACCGGGACAGAACACCGGGGAGCTGTTTTTT. Translating gives CASSQGPGQNTGELFF. The rearrangement links TRBV4-3 to TRBJ2-2, with D perhaps matching TRBD1 (6 bases). Trimming took off 1 base at V and 1 base at J, with 10 bases between the two ends. The CDR3 is 16 residues long. Germline V lookup: CDR1 LGHNA, CDR2 YSLEER.

The table lists this clonotype with a few counts. The chain links TRBV30 to TRBJ1-2, with D unclear. The germline V and J ends were trimmed by 4 bases and 8 bases, with 11 bases remaining between them. Germline loops: CDR1 GTSNPN, CDR2 SVGIG (reference sequence). The CDR3 has 11 amino acids. The DNA of the CDR3 is TGTGCCTGGACTAACACGGGGGGCTACACCTTC. Its translation: CAWTNTGGYTF.

On this clonotype: A much larger clone lies a single base off, so this may be a read error. The chain uses TRBV30 and TRBJ1-1; no reliable D call. Germline CDR1 and CDR2: GTSNPN and SVGIG (reference sequence). The CDR3 has 10 amino acids. V gave up 6 bases and J gave up 7 bases, with 9 bases separating them. The CDR3 reads CACSSGEAFF. The CDR3 bases are TGTGCCTGTAGTAGCGGTGAAGCTTTCTTT.

This sequence joins TRBV12-3 or TRBV12-4 and TRBJ2-1; the D call may be TRBD1 or TRBD2 (6 bases each). The CDR3 has 14 amino acids. The ends were cut back, 2 bases at V and 2 bases at J, with 7 bases in the middle. Here the CDR3 DNA reads TGTGCCAGCAGTTTACGGGGGCCCTACAATGAGCAGTTCTTC. It is translated as CASSLRGPYNEQFF.

In its sample, this clonotype is medium-sized. The chain carries TRBV19 and TRBJ2-5, with D possibly TRBD2 on 6 matching bases. CDR1 and CDR2 (germline): LNHDA, SQIVND (reference sequence). V was cut by 5 bases and J by 4 bases, with 17 bases left in between. This CDR3 has 15 amino acids. The CDR3 here is CASSVGGGYGETQYF. The CDR3 DNA reads as TGTGCCAGTAGTGTAGGCGGAGGGTATGGAGAGACCCAGTACTTC.

The chain combines TRBV5-6 with TRBJ1-1; a weak D match, TRBD1 (6 bases). Trimming took off 4 bases at V and 2 bases at J, with 18 bases between the two ends. The CDR3 loop spans 16 amino acids. Germline V lookup: CDR1 SGHDT, CDR2 YYEEEE. The DNA of the CDR3 is TGTGCCAGCAGCCCCACGGGACACCAAGATAACACTGAAGCTTTCTTT. Residues: CASSPTGHQDNTEAFF. The whole variable domain, filled in from reference TRBV5-6 and TRBJ1-1, reads DAGVTQSPTHLIKTRGQQVTLRCSPKSGHDTVSWYQQALGQGPQFIFQYYEEEERQRGNFPDRFSGHQFPNYSSELNVNALLLGDSALYLCASSPTGHQDNTEAFFGQGTRLTVV.

This clonotype showed up just a few times. This sequence joins TRBV10-3 and TRBJ2-7; the match to TRBD1 covers 9 bases. This CDR3 is 13 amino acids long. The V gene's germline CDR1 is ENHRY and CDR2 SYGVKD. V was clipped by 6 bases and J by 4 bases; unmatched bases: 4. As DNA, the CDR3 is TGTGCCATCAGCCCGGGACAGGGTTACGAGCAGTACTTC. It specifies CAISPGQGYEQYF.

V and J are TRBV6-5 and TRBJ2-5; 8 bases are shared with TRBD1. The CDR3 is made up of 15 amino acids. Trimming removed 6 bases from V and 3 bases from J; junction bases left unmatched: 9. From germline, CDR1 is MNHEY and CDR2 SVGAGI. The CDR3 here is CASSQGQGHKETQYF. In DNA, the CDR3 is TGTGCCAGCAGCCAAGGACAGGGTCATAAAGAGACCCAGTACTTC.

This clonotype was detected a few times. This chain links TRBV6-6 with TRBJ1-5; D might be TRBD1 (5 bases). From germline, CDR1 is MNHNY and CDR2 SVGAGI (reference sequence). CDR3 length: 14 residues. V lost 2 bases, J lost 4 bases, and 9 bases lay in between. The CDR3 bases are TGTGCCAGCAGTTACCGGCAGGGTAATCAGCCCCAGCATTTT. This encodes CASSYRQGNQPQHF.

The table lists this clonotype with a few counts. V gene TRBV6-5 combines with J gene TRBJ1-1, with D perhaps TRBD1 (6 bases). V was clipped by 6 bases and J by 8 bases, with 13 bases between them. CDR1 is MNHEY and CDR2 is SVGAGI in the germline V gene. CDR3 length: 12 residues. CDR3 region: CASSRTGKEAFF. DNA of the CDR3: TGTGCCAGCAGCCGTACAGGGAAGGAAGCTTTCTTT.

In its sample, this clonotype is medium-sized. This chain connects TRBV19 to TRBJ2-1, with D perhaps TRBD1 or TRBD2 (5 bases each). V shed 1 base and J shed 9 bases, with 7 bases lying between them. The CDR3 consists of 12 residues. Germline CDR1 LNHDA, CDR2 SQIVND (reference sequence). The DNA of the CDR3 is TGTGCCAGTAGTATAGTTGGGGGTGAGCAGTTCTTC. It encodes CASSIVGGEQFF.

There are many counts of this clonotype. The chain couples TRBV30 to TRBJ1-2, with 7 positions matching TRBD1. This CDR3 has 14 residues. Germline V lookup: CDR1 GTSNPN, CDR2 SVGIG (reference sequence). Trimming cost V 0 bases and J 2 bases; bases outside gene matches: 3. The CDR3 region is CAWSVPGQNYGYTF. The CDR3, as DNA: TGTGCCTGGAGTGTACCGGGACAGAACTATGGCTACACCTTC.

In this sample, this clonotype is medium-sized. The chain is built from TRBV29-1 and TRBJ2-7; 7 positions agree with TRBD1. This CDR3 spans 11 amino acids. Germline values: CDR1 SQVTM, CDR2 ANQGSEA. The V and J ends lost 7 bases and 6 bases, in that order; junction bases with no gene match: 6. The CDR3, as DNA: TGCAGCGCCGCGACAGGGAGCGAGCAGTACTTC. Protein: CSAATGSEQYF.

V usage is TRBV12-3 or TRBV12-4 and J usage is TRBJ1-5; TRBD1 is a possible D gene (5 bases). The length of the CDR3 is 14 residues. The germline V and J ends were trimmed by 8 bases and 2 bases, with 13 bases remaining between them. CDR3 nucleotides: TGTGCCAGCTGCCAGGGAACGGGCAATCAGCCCCAGCATTTT. The encoded protein is CASCQGTGNQPQHF.

This chain links TRBV6-2 or TRBV6-3 with TRBJ2-7; 11 bases fit TRBD1. Germline CDR1 and CDR2: MNHEY and SVGEGT. Germline trimming cut 7 bases from V and 4 bases from J; bases unmatched to any gene: 12. This CDR3 comprises 16 residues. CDR3 DNA: TGTGCCAGCACTGACCTAGGGACAGGGGGTTCGTACGAGCAGTACTTC. Protein product: CASTDLGTGGSYEQYF.

This clonotype was observed a few times. This chain uses TRBV27 with TRBJ1-1; TRBD1 matches 7 bases. This CDR3 comprises 14 residues. Losses at the gene ends were 2 bases for V and 4 bases for J; bases not matched to a gene: 4. In germline, CDR1 is MNHEY, CDR2 SMNVEV (reference sequence). CDR3 nucleotide sequence: TGTGCCAGCAGTTTAATCGACAGGGCCACTGAAGCTTTCTTT. This translates into CASSLIDRATEAFF.

Judged by abundance, this clonotype is medium-sized (0.01 to 0.1%). The rearrangement links TRBV11-1 to TRBJ2-3; no firm D call. Germline V gene data show CDR1 as SGHAT and CDR2 as FQDESV (reference sequence). Trimming cost V 1 base and J 4 bases, with 15 bases left between them. The CDR3 has 16 residues. The CDR3 sequence: CASSLGSKTLADTQYF. The CDR3 bases are TGTGCCAGCAGCTTAGGATCGAAAACGCTGGCAGATACGCAGTATTTT.

CDR3 in amino acids: CASSLKSGTGNTGELFF. The CDR3 DNA sequence: TGTGCCAGCAGCTTGAAATCCGGGACAGGGAACACCGGGGAGCTGTTTTTT. The chain couples TRBV5-6 to TRBJ2-2, with 8 bases that match TRBD1. The V gene end was trimmed by 1 base and the J gene end by 1 base; junction bases not matched to a gene: 6. Germline assignment: CDR1 SGHDT and CDR2 YYEEEE. This CDR3 spans 17 amino acids.

Many counts were recorded for this clonotype. The chain joins TRBV19 to TRBJ2-1, with 9 bases lining up with TRBD2. The CDR3 extends over 18 amino acids. With 0 bases clipped from V and 5 bases from J, the junction kept 11 bases outside the gene matches. Germline V CDR1 and CDR2: LNHDA, SQIVND (reference sequence). The CDR3 region is CASSIDRRREGWDNEQFF. CDR3 DNA: TGTGCCAGTAGTATAGATCGGAGGCGGGAGGGCTGGGACAATGAGCAGTTCTTC.

This clonotype is judged medium-sized (0.01 to 0.1%). The chain joins TRBV29-1 to TRBJ2-5, with D hard to call. V was shortened by 6 bases and J by 3 bases, with 11 bases between the two germline ends. The CDR3 length is 12 residues. Per germline, CDR1 SQVTM and CDR2 ANQGSEA. The CDR3 loop is CSVSEFEETQYF. The CDR3 nucleotides read TGCAGCGTCTCGGAGTTTGAAGAGACCCAGTACTTC.

V gene TRBV7-4 combines with J gene TRBJ2-7; no reliable D call. The CDR3 loop spans 11 amino acids. Per the germline V gene, CDR1 is SGHVT and CDR2 is SQSDAQ. V was clipped by 10 bases and J by 3 bases, with 10 bases between them. The CDR3 region is CATLADYEQYF. CDR3 in DNA: TGTGCCACACTGGCTGACTACGAGCAGTACTTC.

Within the sample, this clonotype is medium-sized. The rearrangement links TRBV29-1 to TRBJ1-4; the match to TRBD1 covers 9 bases. The germline V gene has CDR1 SQVTM and CDR2 ANQGSEA. The CDR3 runs to 17 residues. V trimming: 7 bases; J trimming: 3 bases; junction bases outside the gene matches: 15. CDR3 bases: TGCAGCGGAACAGCCGGGACAGGGTTTAGGGCTAATGAAAAACTGTTTTTT. Its translation is CSGTAGTGFRANEKLFF. Looking up the rest from reference TRBV29-1 and TRBJ1-4 gives the full variable domain: SAVISQKPSRDICQRGTSLTIQCQVDSQVTMMFWYRQQPGQSLTLIATANQGSEATYESGFVIDKFPISRPNLTFSTLTVSNMSPEDSSIYLCSGTAGTGFRANEKLFFGSGTQLSVL.

The chain links TRBV19 to TRBJ1-2; TRBD1 agrees at 8 bases. CDR3 length equals 14 residues. CDR1 is LNHDA, CDR2 SQIVND, per germline (reference sequence). V shed 2 bases and J 2 bases; nucleotides not matched to a gene: 1. The CDR3 is CASSIRQGNYGYTF. Written as DNA, the CDR3 is TGTGCCAGTAGTATAAGACAGGGGAACTATGGCTACACCTTC. The full variable domain, in which reference TRBV19 and TRBJ1-2 provide the parts outside the CDR3, is DGGITQSPKYLFRKEGQNVTLSCEQNLNHDAMYWYRQDPGQGLRLIYYSQIVNDFQKGDIAEGYSVSREKKESFPLTVTSAQKNPTAFYLCASSIRQGNYGYTFGSGTRLTVV.

This clonotype was found a few times. The chain employs TRBV29-1 and TRBJ1-2, with 8 bases lining up with TRBD1. The germline CDR1 and CDR2 sequences are SQVTM and ANQGSEA. This CDR3 has 18 residues. The V segment lost 2 bases and the J segment 5 bases; nucleotides outside the gene matches: 19. The CDR3 sequence is CSVEPPGQELSFSYGYTF. The CDR3 nucleotides read TGCAGCGTTGAACCACCGGGACAGGAGCTGTCCTTCTCTTATGGCTACACCTTC.